This TCR beta chain originates from a study of shared clonotypes between healthy human individuals. The germline CDR1 and CDR2 sequences are MNHEY and SVGAGI. There are 12 residues in the CDR3. The V end was cut by 9 bases, the J end by 1 base, with 7 bases between. The data were produced by immunoSEQ multiplex PCR, yet TCRdb's version contains in-frame clones alone and is incomplete. The sample has approximately 940,000 clones, 76% seen once; the top ten hold approximately 1.5%. This TCR was recovered from a man aged 18-30 years in good health. The chain uses TRBV6-5 and TRBJ1-5; tentatively, D is TRBD1 (6 bases). Input material: memory CD4+ T cells sorted from blood. Subset: CD45RA-negative fraction. CDR3 bases: TGTGCCAGTACAGGGAGCAATCAGCCCCAGCATTTT. Protein product: CASTGSNQPQHF.